The present entry profiles one T cell receptor (beta chain) with its context. The antigen is undetermined. This sample is part of a study of CD8 T cells in ankylosing spondylitis. Study observations and caveats: Within matched ankylosing spondylitis synovial fluid, disease-linked clones were reportedly significantly enriched. A subset of motif variants has previously been described in the synovial fluid and blood of reactive arthritis. Disease-linked clones bore a CD8+ phenotype and were relatively rare in peripheral blood.

With V trimmed by 0 bases and J by 4 bases, 7 bases remained unmatched. The CDR3 loop spans 18 amino acids. The germline CDR1 and CDR2 sequences are LGHDT and YNNKEL (reference sequence). Quantitative 5'-RACE was performed with molecular barcodes, and it yielded the TCR beta libraries. TCRdb passed the 5' RACE reads through MiXCR, listing each CDR3 protein once. The sample shows just over 350,000 distinct CDR3 sequences, approximately 22% of them seen only once. The chain has TRBV3-1 and TRBJ2-1, with 12 bases identical to TRBD2. Material: blood, either unsorted or a sorted T cell fraction (not recorded which). The receptor comes from a male donor with ankylosing spondylitis or in good health (not recorded which). The CDR3 nucleotides are TGTGCCAGCAGCCAAGATGCGCTAGCGGGGGGGCAGTACAATGAGCAGTTCTTC. Its translation is CASSQDALAGGQYNEQFF.